This T cell receptor (beta chain) was obtained from a study of blood T cell repertoires in COVID-19. Study-level background: T cells, B-cell-depleted T cells, or PBMCs provided the cDNA or gDNA that served as material.

TCRdb keeps only in-frame clones here, not all; method: immunoSEQ multiplex PCR. The sample records approximately 74,000 clones, roughly 80% being singletons. Sequences were obtained from peripheral blood. The TCR sequence derives from a woman aged 80 or over with active or convalescent COVID-19.

DNA for the CDR3: TGCGCCAGCAGCCAAGGACAGGGGAGAGATGAGCAGTTCTTC. Encoded protein: CASSQGQGRDEQFF. V gene TRBV5-1 combines with J gene TRBJ2-1; 9 nucleotides agree with TRBD1. Germline V gene sequence: CDR1 SGHRS, CDR2 YFSETQ. This CDR3 has 14 residues. The V segment lost 4 bases and the J segment 8 bases; nucleotides outside the gene matches: 7.